Listed here are 28 T cell receptor beta chains from one sample, sequenced in a study of human T cells and chemical hapten exposure. Indicated time point: patch test 2, 6 weeks after DPC sensitization. Treatment given: therapeutic diphenylcyclopropenone sensitization with weekly scalp DPC. From the RACE reads, TCRdb called clonotypes with MiXCR, one entry per CDR3 protein. The sample includes some 89,000 distinct CDR3 sequences, roughly a tenth seen only once; the top ten take roughly 2.4%. Material: whole blood, obtained in connection with sensitization to the hapten diphenylcyclopropenone (DPC). These receptors all stem from a woman between 25 and 40 years old with alopecia areata. Some clones in this sample may be carry-over from other donors' samples.

V and J are TRBV7-2 and TRBJ2-3; the D gene could be TRBD1 or TRBD2 (6 bases each). Germline CDR1 SGHTA, CDR2 FQGNSA. V was shortened by 6 bases and J by 10 bases, with 11 bases between the two germline ends. The length of the CDR3 is 11 residues. The CDR3: CASRGGPAQYF. The CDR3 nucleotides are TGTGCCAGCAGAGGGGGGCCGGCGCAGTATTTT.

This clonotype was picked up many times. The chain is built from TRBV7-6 and TRBJ2-2; 7 bases match TRBD1. The CDR3 has 16 residues. Germline CDR1 and CDR2: SGHVS and FNYEAQ. V trimming: 2 bases; J trimming: 3 bases; junction bases outside the gene matches: 6. The CDR3 DNA reads TGTGCCAGCAGCTTATGGGGAACAGGGGACACCGGGGAGCTGTTTTTT. Its translation is CASSLWGTGDTGELFF.

Many counts were recorded for this clonotype. The V call is TRBV5-5, the J call TRBJ2-3; TRBD1 aligns across 7 bases. The ends lost 8 bases at V and 4 bases at J; junction bases unmatched: 19. CDR1 and CDR2 (germline): SGHKS, YYEKEE (reference sequence). The CDR3 is 17 amino acids. The chain's CDR3 is CASRSDRGGMGSDTQYF. The CDR3 bases are TGTGCCAGTCGGTCGGACCGAGGGGGCATGGGTTCAGATACGCAGTATTTT.

At least ten counts were recorded for this clonotype. This chain uses TRBV29-1 with TRBJ1-4; D gene ambiguous. Germline V gene sequence: CDR1 SQVTM, CDR2 ANQGSEA. The CDR3 has 14 amino acids. Trimming left V 5 bases short and J 5 bases short, with 15 bases between. The CDR3 DNA is TGCAGCGTTCGTTTACCGGGATCGAATGAAAAACTGTTTTTT. This sequence encodes CSVRLPGSNEKLFF.

This clonotype was counted at least ten times. The chain uses TRBV7-2 and TRBJ2-1; TRBD1 matches 11 bases. Germline-derived CDR1 and CDR2 are SGHTA and FQGNSA. The CDR3 spans 16 residues. V shed 5 bases and J 7 bases; nucleotides not matched to a gene: 10. The DNA of the CDR3 is TGTGCCAGCAGCCCGGGGACAGGGGGGCCCTTGAATGAGCAGTTCTTC. It is translated as CASSPGTGGPLNEQFF.

This clonotype was detected many times. This chain links TRBV11-2 with TRBJ2-5; D is unresolved. The germline gives CDR1 SGHAT, CDR2 FQNNGV. The CDR3 consists of 10 residues. Trimming pared 11 bases from V and 3 bases from J, leaving 7 bases between. The CDR3 region has the DNA TGTGCCGAAGGCGAAGAGACCCAGTACTTC. It codes for CAEGEETQYF.

Ten or more counts support this clonotype. CDR3 sequence reads: CASSLVVGTTEAFF. DNA for the CDR3: TGCGCCAGCAGCTTGGTCGTAGGGACCACTGAAGCTTTCTTT. V and J are TRBV5-1 and TRBJ1-1; a weak D match, TRBD1 (5 bases). Trimming pared 0 bases from V and 4 bases from J, leaving 10 bases between. The CDR3 runs 14 residues. From germline, CDR1 is SGHRS and CDR2 YFSETQ.

There are many counts of this clonotype. The rearrangement uses TRBV7-2 and TRBJ2-7; D gene ambiguous. Trimming removed 6 bases from V and 2 bases from J, with 17 bases in between. The CDR3 is 15 amino acids. Looked up from germline, CDR1 is SGHTA and CDR2 is FQGNSA. CDR3 bases: TGTGCCAGCAGTCCAGTACTCGGGTCAACCTACGAGCAGTACTTC. Protein product: CASSPVLGSTYEQYF.

The rearrangement uses TRBV20-1 and TRBJ1-2; D is uncertain. Germline V gives CDR1 DFQATT, CDR2 SNEGSKA (reference sequence). The CDR3 runs 8 residues. CDR3 coding DNA: TGCAGCCCAGATGGCTACACCTTC. Its protein product is CSPDGYTF.

J is TRBJ1-5 and V is TRBV6-5; 7 bases map to TRBD1. The CDR3 sequence is 15 residues long. The germline gives CDR1 MNHEY, CDR2 SVGAGI. J lost 1 base, V lost 4 bases, and 4 bases had no gene match. The CDR3 DNA reads TGTGCCAGCAGTTTTTCCAGGGGGAGCAATCAGCCCCAGCATTTT. Translated, it gives CASSFSRGSNQPQHF.

The V call is TRBV5-1, the J call TRBJ2-7, with D tentatively TRBD1 (6 bases). Trimming took off 4 bases at V and 4 bases at J, with 9 bases between the two ends. The CDR3 is 12 amino acids. Germline V gene sequence: CDR1 SGHRS, CDR2 YFSETQ. For the CDR3, the DNA is TGCGCCAGCAGCCTACAGGGTTACGAGCAGTACTTC. Translated, it gives CASSLQGYEQYF.

This clonotype occurred many times. The V gene is TRBV27, the J gene TRBJ1-6; D possibly corresponds to TRBD1 (5 bases). Germline V gives CDR1 MNHEY, CDR2 SMNVEV (reference sequence). The ends were cut back, 4 bases at V and 6 bases at J, with 10 bases in the middle. The CDR3 spans 14 residues. DNA of the CDR3: TGTGCCAGCAGTTGGGCAGGGCCTAATTCACCCCTCCACTTT. This codes for CASSWAGPNSPLHF.

J is TRBJ1-5 and V is TRBV28; a weak D match, TRBD1 (5 bases). Germline V gene data show CDR1 as MDHEN and CDR2 as SYDVKM. Trimming removed 6 bases from V and 6 bases from J, with 18 bases in between. The CDR3 spans 15 residues. The CDR3 loop reads CASRPPTGLGQPQHF. The CDR3 DNA sequence: TGTGCCAGCAGACCTCCAACAGGATTAGGTCAGCCCCAGCATTTT. The full variable domain, completed using reference TRBV28 and TRBJ1-5, is DVKVTQSSRYLVKRTGEKVFLECVQDMDHENMFWYRQDPGLGLRLIYFSYDVKMKEKGDIPEGYSVSREKKERFSLILESASTNQTSMYLCASRPPTGLGQPQHFGDGTRLSIL.

This clonotype showed up many times. The V gene is TRBV30, the J gene TRBJ1-2; D gene uncertain. This CDR3 is built from 14 residues. Germline V gene sequence: CDR1 GTSNPN, CDR2 SVGIG (reference sequence). V was pared by 1 base and J by 2 bases, with 11 bases between. CDR3 sequence reads: CAWSESRANYGYTF. The CDR3 region has the DNA TGTGCCTGGAGTGAAAGTAGAGCCAACTATGGCTACACCTTC.

This chain uses TRBV20-1 with TRBJ1-6, with D unresolved. The V and J ends lost 6 bases and 0 bases respectively, with 15 bases between them. The CDR3 has 16 residues. Germline V gives CDR1 DFQATT, CDR2 SNEGSKA (reference sequence). Written as DNA, the CDR3 is TGCAGTGCCCAAGACCCACGGAGCTCCTATAATTCACCCCTCCACTTT. It codes for CSAQDPRSSYNSPLHF.

This clonotype was counted ten times or more. The J gene is TRBJ2-7, the V gene TRBV29-1, with D maybe TRBD2 (6 bases). The V end lost 6 bases, the J end lost 3 bases, and 9 bases lay between the germline ends. CDR1 is SQVTM, CDR2 ANQGSEA, per germline. CDR3 size: 11 residues. This CDR3 is CSVGGNYEQYF. DNA of the CDR3: TGCAGCGTCGGGGGAAACTACGAGCAGTACTTC.

This clonotype has ten or more counts. This chain connects TRBV7-2 to TRBJ1-5; D is perhaps TRBD1 (6 bases). The V gene's germline CDR1 is SGHTA and CDR2 FQGNSA. V gave up 6 bases and J gave up 6 bases, with 15 bases separating them. The CDR3 length is 14 residues. The CDR3 loop reads CASRAGGGGQPQHF. CDR3 in DNA: TGTGCCAGCAGGGCTGGGGGAGGGGGTCAGCCCCAGCATTTT.

This clonotype has a count of ten or more. V and J are TRBV2 and TRBJ1-1; tentative D call: TRBD1 (5 bases). V lost 3 bases and J lost 4, with 15 bases in between. Looked up from germline, CDR1 is SNHLY and CDR2 is FYNNEI. CDR3 length: 15 amino acids. DNA of the CDR3: TGTGCCAGCAGTGAGCACCAGGGCTCGGCCACTGAAGCTTTCTTT. It yields the protein CASSEHQGSATEAFF. The full variable domain, its missing parts supplied by reference TRBV2 and TRBJ1-1, is EPEVTQTPSHQVTQMGQEVILRCVPISNHLYFYWYRQILGQKVEFLVSFYNNEISEKSEIFDDQFSVERPDGSNFTLKIRSTKLEDSAMYFCASSEHQGSATEAFFGQGTRLTVV.

There are many counts of this clonotype. This chain links TRBV4-1 with TRBJ2-1, with 8 bases lining up with TRBD1. This CDR3 spans 14 amino acids. Germline trimming cut 4 bases from V and 8 bases from J; bases unmatched to any gene: 7. Germline-derived CDR1 and CDR2 are MGHRA and YSYEKL. CDR3 sequence (DNA): TGCGCCAGCAGCCCGAGAGAGACAGGGGATGAGCAGTTCTTC. It translates to CASSPRETGDEQFF.

A few counts support this clonotype. The chain recombines TRBV7-8 with TRBJ1-2; D is uncertain. CDR1 and CDR2 (germline): SGHVS, FQNEAQ. V was shortened by 8 bases and J by 8 bases, with 18 bases between the two germline ends. This CDR3 comprises 13 residues. The CDR3, as DNA: TGTGCCAGCCGCCCGAATCCGGGGAGCGGCTACACCTTC. Translated, it gives CASRPNPGSGYTF.

V usage is TRBV18 and J usage is TRBJ2-7, with D tentatively TRBD2 (6 bases). Per germline, CDR1 KGHSH and CDR2 LQKENI. This CDR3 is 13 amino acids long. Trimming took off 4 bases at V and 6 bases at J, with 13 bases between the two ends. The chain's CDR3 is CASSLHRDSEQYF. CDR3 bases: TGTGCCAGCTCACTGCACCGGGACTCCGAGCAGTACTTC.

This clonotype was detected only a few times. The V gene is TRBV2, the J gene TRBJ2-6; no clear D gene. This CDR3 has 16 residues. CDR1 and CDR2 (germline): SNHLY, FYNNEI. V lost 4 bases, J lost 1 base, and 11 bases lay in between. The CDR3 coding sequence is TGTGCCAGCAGTGCCTCCGGTAATTCTGGGGCCAACGTCCTGACTTTC. Residues: CASSASGNSGANVLTF.

Only a few counts were recorded for this clonotype. The chain joins TRBV28 to TRBJ1-4; D is uncertain. V shed 4 bases and J shed 5 bases, with 11 bases lying between them. The germline CDR1 and CDR2 sequences are MDHEN and SYDVKM. CDR3 length equals 14 residues. The CDR3 DNA follows: TGTGCCAGCAGTTCCCCTACAGTAAATGAAAAACTGTTTTTT. This encodes CASSSPTVNEKLFF.

This chain joins TRBV29-1 and TRBJ1-2, with 7 bases aligning to TRBD1. The CDR3 consists of 15 residues. Germline CDR1 reads SQVTM; CDR2 reads ANQGSEA. The ends lost 6 bases at V and 0 bases at J; junction bases unmatched: 10. The CDR3 nucleotides are TGCAGCGTCTCGAACAGGGGCGACGCTAACTATGGCTACACCTTC. Translation: CSVSNRGDANYGYTF.

The table lists this clonotype with many counts. The chain is built from TRBV12-3 or TRBV12-4 and TRBJ2-1; tentatively, D is TRBD2 (5 bases). CDR3 size: 16 residues. Trimming took off 3 bases at V and 2 bases at J, with 14 bases between the two ends. The CDR3: CASSFQRLVAYNEQFF. CDR3 nucleotide sequence: TGTGCCAGCAGTTTCCAGCGGCTAGTTGCCTACAATGAGCAGTTCTTC.

This clonotype showed up many times. The V and J genes are TRBV19 and TRBJ1-4, with 8 bases identical to TRBD1. Germline V gene data show CDR1 as LNHDA and CDR2 as SQIVND (reference sequence). The junction had 9 bases not matched to a gene; V was cut back by 5 bases and J by 7 bases. The CDR3 extends over 15 amino acids. The CDR3 DNA sequence: TGTGCCAGTAGTCAAGGACAGGGTGTAGGTGAAAAACTGTTTTTT. Protein sequence: CASSQGQGVGEKLFF.

This clonotype was seen a few times. V usage is TRBV7-2 and J usage is TRBJ2-1; 11 bases are a match to TRBD2. Germline V lookup: CDR1 SGHTA, CDR2 FQGNSA. Trimming cost V 4 bases and J 5 bases; bases outside gene matches: 7. CDR3 length: 16 residues. The CDR3 spells CASSSNLLAGDNEQFF. For the CDR3, the DNA is TGTGCCAGCAGCTCCAACCTACTAGCGGGGGACAATGAGCAGTTCTTC.

CDR3 in amino acids: CASKEQYTGELFF. CDR3 nucleotide sequence: TGCGCCAGCAAGGAACAGTACACCGGGGAGCTGTTTTTT. The chain is built from TRBV10-2 and TRBJ2-2; D uncertain. V was pared by 7 bases and J by 3 bases, with 9 bases between. From germline, CDR1 is WSHSY and CDR2 SAAADI. The CDR3 spans 13 residues.